These 15 T cell receptor beta chains share one sample of origin, sequenced in a study of CD8+CD57+ T cells in acquired aplastic anemia (dated by TCRdb to 2017 to 2018). This sample was sequenced with an Illumina HiSeq 2000. TCR beta VDJ combination and CDR3 sequence profiling used genomic DNA as the template. The public sequencing data were trimmed at Q25 with fastp and processed into clonotypes with MiXCR by TCRdb, which kept only in-frame beta chains. Rows are unified per CDR3 protein, each entry keeping the most common DNA and genes. The sample includes 250,000 to 300,000 distinct CDR3 sequences, with 45% to 70% observed a single time. The ten biggest clones cover 7% to 9% of the sample. Sequenced input: sorted CD4+, CD8+, or CD8+CD57+ T cells (not recorded which) from PBMCs. Receptors originate from a human donor with severe aplastic anemia or a healthy control (not recorded which).

This clonotype was picked up many times. The chain uses TRBV10-2 and TRBJ2-5; D may be TRBD2 (5 bases). The CDR3 totals 13 residues. Germline V gene data show CDR1 as WSHSY and CDR2 as SAAADI. Trimming removed 8 bases at V and 1 base at J, with 11 bases between. The CDR3 here is CASSAGPQETQYF. The CDR3 region has the DNA TGCGCCAGCTCGGCGGGCCCCCAAGAGACCCAGTACTTC.

At least ten counts were recorded for this clonotype. DNA for the CDR3: TGTGCCAGCAGTTATCAGGGGACTAGCGCCCGCACAGATACGCAGTATTTT. Its protein is CASSYQGTSARTDTQYF. V is TRBV6-5 and J is TRBJ2-3; 10 bases match TRBD2. The CDR3 totals 17 residues. Per germline, CDR1 MNHEY and CDR2 SVGAGI. The V and J ends lost 3 bases and 1 base, in that order; junction bases with no gene match: 7.

Only one count was recorded for this clonotype. The chain employs TRBV7-6 and TRBJ2-7, with 11 bases fitting TRBD1. Unmatched junction bases numbered 7, after V lost 6 bases and J lost 3 bases. Germline CDR1 SGHVS, CDR2 FNYEAQ. The CDR3 has 15 amino acids. The CDR3 bases are TGTGCCAGCAGTTCAGGGACAGGGGGAGGCTACGAGCAGTACTTC. Translated: CASSSGTGGGYEQYF.

This clonotype was recorded once. This chain links TRBV7-8 with TRBJ2-1; no firm D call. Germline V gene data show CDR1 as SGHVS and CDR2 as FQNEAQ. V was shortened by 5 bases and J by 0 bases, with 14 bases between the two germline ends. This CDR3 is 16 amino acids long. The CDR3 is CASSHEGALSYNEQFF. The CDR3 DNA sequence: TGTGCCAGCAGCCACGAAGGAGCGCTCTCCTACAATGAGCAGTTCTTC.

This clonotype was seen repeatedly, ten times or more. The chain joins TRBV7-2 to TRBJ2-2, with no clear D. This CDR3 has 16 residues. The germline CDR1 and CDR2 sequences are SGHTA and FQGNSA. V shed 0 bases and J shed 0 bases, with 8 bases lying between them. CDR3 sequence (DNA): TGTGCCAGCAGCTTAGCGTTGGGGACGAACACCGGGGAGCTGTTTTTT. Translation: CASSLALGTNTGELFF.

Only a few counts were recorded for this clonotype. V and J are TRBV5-8 and TRBJ1-1, with TRBD1 matching over 10 bases. The CDR3 is made up of 15 amino acids. J gave up 4 bases and V 9 bases, and 12 bases lay outside the gene matches. The germline gives CDR1 SGHTS, CDR2 YDEGEE. This CDR3 reads CATRGRGTGVTEAFF. CDR3 nucleotide sequence: TGTGCCACGAGGGGTCGGGGGACAGGGGTCACTGAAGCTTTCTTT.

Remarks on this clonotype: One base away lies a much larger clone, so this may be a sequencing read error. V and J are TRBV6-5 and TRBJ2-3; D gene uncertain. This CDR3 is 14 amino acids long. CDR1 and CDR2 (germline): MNHEY, SVGAGI. Deletions cut 4 bases from V and 2 bases from J, with 10 bases between. DNA for the CDR3: TGTGCCAGCAGTTCAGTTGGCGCCACAGATACGCAGTATTTT. Translating it yields CASSSVGATDTQYF.

CDR3: CASSWKLGQAKQETQYF. The CDR3 region has the DNA TGTGCCAGCAGCTGGAAGTTGGGACAGGCAAAGCAAGAGACCCAGTACTTC. V usage is TRBV5-7 and J usage is TRBJ2-5; TRBD1 matches at 8 bases. TRBV5-7 is assigned to the ORF class and has an uncertain function. The CDR3 spans 17 residues. J gave up 2 bases and V 3 bases, and 12 bases lay outside the gene matches.

The genes are TRBV7-9 and TRBJ2-5; no reliable D call. Per the germline V gene, CDR1 is SEHNR and CDR2 is FQNEAQ (reference sequence). The V and J ends lost 0 bases and 5 bases respectively, with 13 bases between them. The CDR3 totals 15 residues. The CDR3 nucleotides are TGTGCCAGCAGCTTAGCGATGGATGAGGCGGAGACCCAGTACTTC. It encodes CASSLAMDEAETQYF.

This rearrangement joins TRBV9 to TRBJ2-1; D unclear. Between the trimmed V and J ends, which lost 3 bases and 8 bases, there was a span of 9 bases. The CDR3 covers 12 residues. Germline loops: CDR1 SGDLS, CDR2 YYNGEE. The CDR3 DNA sequence: TGTGCCAGCAGCGGAGCAGCCGATGAGCAGTTCTTC. Amino acids: CASSGAADEQFF.

The V gene is TRBV2, the J gene TRBJ1-2; D ambiguous. Trimming took off 4 bases at V and 1 base at J, with 7 bases between the two ends. Germline assignment: CDR1 SNHLY and CDR2 FYNNEI. This CDR3 has 13 residues. In DNA form, the CDR3 reads TGTGCCAGCAGTGGTAACCTTAACTATGGCTACACCTTC. Its translation: CASSGNLNYGYTF. The whole variable domain, remainder taken from reference TRBV2 and TRBJ1-2, is EPEVTQTPSHQVTQMGQEVILRCVPISNHLYFYWYRQILGQKVEFLVSFYNNEISEKSEIFDDQFSVERPDGSNFTLKIRSTKLEDSAMYFCASSGNLNYGYTFGSGTRLTVV.

With regard to this clonotype: Compared with germline, one end of the junction differs, possibly owing to a read error. The chain joins TRBV2 to TRBJ2-7; tentatively, D is TRBD1 (6 bases). Germline-derived CDR1 and CDR2 are SNHLY and FYNNEI. The length of the CDR3 is 14 residues. CDR3 loop: CASREIGQTYEQYF. CDR3 coding DNA: TGTGCCAGCAGAGAAATCGGACAGACCTATGAGCAGTACTTC.

The rearrangement uses TRBV24-1 and TRBJ2-1; TRBD2 agrees at 9 bases. J was trimmed by 5 bases and V by 7 bases; bases with no gene match: 5. Germline V gives CDR1 KGHDR, CDR2 SFDVKD. The CDR3 has 14 amino acids. This CDR3 reads CATRGAGGDNEQFF. CDR3 coding DNA: TGTGCCACCAGGGGGGCGGGAGGGGACAATGAGCAGTTCTTC.

This sequence joins TRBV7-9 and TRBJ2-3; 10 positions match TRBD2. V was pared by 1 base and J by 0 bases, with 7 bases of the junction left unmatched. This CDR3 comprises 18 residues. Germline CDR1 is SEHNR and CDR2 is FQNEAQ (reference sequence). The CDR3 here is CASSLGPGLARSTDTQYF. The DNA of the CDR3 is TGTGCCAGCAGCTTAGGCCCGGGACTAGCGCGGAGCACAGATACGCAGTATTTT.

The rearrangement links TRBV7-8 to TRBJ2-2; D is perhaps TRBD1 (5 bases). The CDR3 has 15 residues. Trimming cost V 3 bases and J 2 bases, with 10 bases left between them. CDR1 is SGHVS, CDR2 FQNEAQ, per germline. The CDR3 region has the DNA TGTGCCAGCAGCTTGACAGCTGGAAACACCGGGGAGCTGTTTTTT. Its translation: CASSLTAGNTGELFF.